This is a list of T cell receptor beta chains from one sample in a study of CD8+ T cells in alopecia areata. Using immunoSEQ multiplex PCR, the repertoire was profiled, and TCRdb retains in-frame clones only, with some absent. Of 150,000 to 200,000 clones in the sample, around 57% are singletons; the top ten hold about 4.9%. Sample: CD4+ T cells sorted from blood. The receptors were gathered from a human donor in good health. Each CDR3 is given with its conserved first and last residue. The D gene is left open where the match is weak. Clone size is not always given. Where it is, it says once, few, many or a class for expanded clones.

CDR3 DNA | CDR3 protein | clone size | J gene | V gene | D gene
TGTGCCAGCAGTGAATACGGTGGGGCGACGGAGACCCAGTACTTC | CASSEYGGATETQYF | once | TRBJ2-5 | TRBV25-1 | .
TGCGCCAGCAGCTCAGGACAGGGGAGGGATACGCAGTATTTT | CASSSGQGRDTQYF | few | TRBJ2-3 | TRBV5-1 | TRBD1
TGTGCCAGCACAGACAAAGGAAGCAGTGGACAGCCCCAGCATTTT | CASTDKGSSGQPQHF | few | TRBJ1-5 | TRBV6-6 | .
TGTGCCAGCAGCTTAGGACTCTATGGCTACACCTTC | CASSLGLYGYTF | . | TRBJ1-2 | TRBV7-9 | .
TGTGCCAGCAGTCACAGGAACACTGAAGCTTTCTTT | CASSHRNTEAFF | . | TRBJ1-1 | TRBV6-6 | .
TGCAGCACCCGGGGAGGGGCCTATGGCTACACCTTC | CSTRGGAYGYTF | . | TRBJ1-2 | TRBV29-1 | .
TGTGCCAGCAGATCGAACCGGATCAAGGTCCACGAGCAGTACTTC | CASRSNRIKVHEQYF | . | TRBJ2-7 | TRBV11-2 | .
TGCAGCGTTGATACTAGCGGAAACACCGGGGAGCTGTTTTTT | CSVDTSGNTGELFF | . | TRBJ2-2 | TRBV29-1 | TRBD2
TGTGCCAGCAGCCAGAGAGGGAGCGGCGGTGAGCAGTTCTTC | CASSQRGSGGEQFF | . | TRBJ2-1 | TRBV7-9 | .
TGTGCCAGCAGTTACGGGACTAGCGCCTACGAGCAGTACTTC | CASSYGTSAYEQYF | few | TRBJ2-7 | TRBV6-5 | TRBD2
TGTGCCAGCAGTGTACTGGGGGGGATATTTAGCGGCTCCTACAATGAGCAGTTCTTC | CASSVLGGIFSGSYNEQFF | . | TRBJ2-1 | TRBV2 | TRBD2
TGTGCCAGCAGCGTCCAGGGCTACGGGGAGCTGTTTTTT | CASSVQGYGELFF | . | TRBJ2-2 | TRBV2 | .
TGCGCCAGCACCCAGACAGGTGCAGTGAACACTGAAGCTTTCTTT | CASTQTGAVNTEAFF | . | TRBJ1-1 | TRBV5-1 | .
TGCGCCAGCAGCTTGCGGACAGGGGACAATGAGCAGTTCTTC | CASSLRTGDNEQFF | few | TRBJ2-1 | TRBV5-1 | TRBD1
TGTGCCATCAGTTCACAGGGCTCAGGGGAGACCCAGTACTTC | CAISSQGSGETQYF | once | TRBJ2-5 | TRBV10-3 | .
TGCAGCGTTCCGGCGGGGGACTATGGCTACACCTTC | CSVPAGDYGYTF | . | TRBJ1-2 | TRBV29-1 | .
TGTGCCAGCAGCTTCGGCAGGGACCGAGAGACCCAGTACTTC | CASSFGRDRETQYF | . | TRBJ2-5 | TRBV5-4 | .
TGTGCCAGCCAGGGACTAGCGGGTGTACTAAATGAGCAGTTCTTC | CASQGLAGVLNEQFF | . | TRBJ2-1 | TRBV6-1 | TRBD2
TGTGCCTGGATCCTGAGGAACACCGGGGAGCTGTTTTTT | CAWILRNTGELFF | . | TRBJ2-2 | TRBV30 | .
TGTGCCAGCACATTCGGAGGCAACTCCTACAATGAGCAGTTCTTC | CASTFGGNSYNEQFF | few | TRBJ2-1 | TRBV25-1 | .
TGTGCCAGCAGCCGGCTAGCTAGCGGGGCAATAGATACGCAGTATTTT | CASSRLASGAIDTQYF | . | TRBJ2-3 | TRBV5-6 | TRBD2
TGCGCCAGCAGCTTGGACTTTGCCCTTGGGGTTGAGCAGTTCTTC | CASSLDFALGVEQFF | . | TRBJ2-1 | TRBV5-1 | .
TGTGCCAGCAGTTTATGGAGGGGCCGGATGAACACTGAAGCTTTCTTT | CASSLWRGRMNTEAFF | . | TRBJ1-1 | TRBV28 | .
TGCGCCAGCAGCTCCCAACCTAGCGGGAGTCGGTACGAGCAGTACTTC | CASSSQPSGSRYEQYF | . | TRBJ2-7 | TRBV5-1 | TRBD2
TGTGCCAGCAGACAGGGGACAGGGGGCCAGACCCAGTACTTC | CASRQGTGGQTQYF | . | TRBJ2-5 | TRBV2 | TRBD1
TGTGCCTGGACAACTCCTACAGGGGGCGCGGAGACCCAGTACTTC | CAWTTPTGGAETQYF | . | TRBJ2-5 | TRBV30 | TRBD1
TGTGCCAGCAGCTTAGGCGGGAGGGCGGGTGAGCAGTACTTC | CASSLGGRAGEQYF | few | TRBJ2-7 | TRBV7-8 | TRBD2
TGCGCCAGCAGCCAAGGAGGCGGGGGGAACGGTCAGCCCCAGCATTTT | CASSQGGGGNGQPQHF | . | TRBJ1-5 | TRBV4-1 | .
TGTGCCAGCGGCCCGTCAGGGCCCCACAATGAGCAGTTCTTC | CASGPSGPHNEQFF | . | TRBJ2-1 | TRBV5-4 | .
TGCAGCGTTGCCCAGGGGTCGCCTGGCTACACCTTC | CSVAQGSPGYTF | few | TRBJ1-2 | TRBV29-1 | .
TGTGCCAGTTTATCCTCTGGAAACACCATATATTTT | CASLSSGNTIYF | . | TRBJ1-3 | TRBV25-1 | .
TGCAGCACCTCTACGGCCGCCGAGGAGACCCAGTACTTC | CSTSTAAEETQYF | . | TRBJ2-5 | TRBV29-1 | .
TGCAGCGTCCGTGCCCACGACAGGAGGGACACCATATATTTT | CSVRAHDRRDTIYF | . | TRBJ1-3 | TRBV29-1 | .
TGTGCCAGCATCACCTCAGAGGGCACAAGCTACCACTACGAGCAGTACTTC | CASITSEGTSYHYEQYF | . | TRBJ2-7 | TRBV27 | .
TGTGCCAGCACAACGGGGGGGGTTGGAGATACGCAGTATTTT | CASTTGGVGDTQYF | . | TRBJ2-3 | TRBV6-5 | TRBD2
TGTGCCAGCTCACAAAACCAAGAGACCCAGTACTTC | CASSQNQETQYF | . | TRBJ2-5 | TRBV18 | .
TGCGCCAGCAGTCAACTTAGAGGCGAGCAGTTCTTC | CASSQLRGEQFF | many | TRBJ2-1 | TRBV23-1 | .
TGTGCCAGCACCACCGGAGTGGGAAGTCGTGAGACCCAGTACTTC | CASTTGVGSRETQYF | . | TRBJ2-5 | TRBV25-1 | .
TGTGCCAGCAGCCTAGGGGGGACACCCCGTAAAGGGACTGAAGCTTTCTTT | CASSLGGTPRKGTEAFF | . | TRBJ1-1 | TRBV11-2 | .
TGCGCCAGCAGCTTCGAGGTAGAGACCCAGTACTTC | CASSFEVETQYF | . | TRBJ2-5 | TRBV5-1 | .
TGTGCCAGCAGCTTGATAGGGGGCGAGAACACTGAAGCTTTCTTT | CASSLIGGENTEAFF | . | TRBJ1-1 | TRBV5-6 | TRBD1
TGTGCCAGCGGGCTAGCGGGCACAGATACGCAGTATTTT | CASGLAGTDTQYF | few | TRBJ2-3 | TRBV7-3 | TRBD2
TGTGCCAGCAGTCCCTCGGACAGGCAAGAGACCCAGTACTTC | CASSPSDRQETQYF | . | TRBJ2-5 | TRBV28 | TRBD1
TGTGCCAGCAGCTTAGTCCAGCTATCTGGGACCCAGTACTTC | CASSLVQLSGTQYF | . | TRBJ2-5 | TRBV11-2 | .
TGCGCCAGCAGCCAGGACAGATTCTATGGCTACACCTTC | CASSQDRFYGYTF | . | TRBJ1-2 | TRBV4-1 | .
TGTGCCAGCAGTCCTCCCCCAAACAGGGGAGGTGGCTACACCTTC | CASSPPPNRGGGYTF | few | TRBJ1-2 | TRBV27 | TRBD1
TGTGCCATCAGCTTACAGGGGGGCCACAATGAGCAGTTCTTC | CAISLQGGHNEQFF | few | TRBJ2-1 | TRBV10-3 | TRBD1
TGCGCCAGCAGAGCGACGGCAGGGTTGAACTACGAGCAGTACTTC | CASRATAGLNYEQYF | . | TRBJ2-7 | TRBV5-1 | .